The TCR beta chain under discussion was sequenced for a study of monozygotic twins with inflammatory bowel disease. General study points: Ultimately, a single strong signal or clonotype associated with IBD was not supported.

About this clonotype itself: Its antigen is not known.

Following a re-call of the 5' RACE reads, TCRdb has one entry per CDR3 protein and lacks DNA. Its table records some 200,000 distinct CDR3 sequences. This CDR3 is built from 14 residues. Germline V CDR1 and CDR2: SGHNT, YYREEE (reference sequence). The receptor was isolated from a human donor with ulcerative colitis or Crohn's disease, or a healthy co-twin of an affected twin (not recorded which). Sequencing was carried out using blood. V gene TRBV5-4 combines with J gene TRBJ2-3; the D call of TRBD2 rests on TCRdb alone, since no DNA is present to check it. The CDR3 is CASSLERSSDTQYF.